The clone carrying this T cell receptor (beta chain) is large (0.1 to 1%) in the sample. Its antigen is unidentified. The germline V and J ends were trimmed by 0 bases and 4 bases, with 13 bases remaining between them. Germline CDR1 LGHNA, CDR2 YNFKEQ. The CDR3 runs 15 residues. This sample is drawn from a study of coeliac disease. Study-wide background: Each coeliac patient was active, refractory type I, or diet-controlled. High-resolution HLA typing was lacking; TRBV7-2 bias was queried instead.

Assay used: immunoSEQ multiplex PCR; TCRdb lists only in-frame clones, some missing. The sample contains 6,500 or so clones, around 65% of which appear only once. Whole-study findings and limits: Of coeliac lamina propria samples, about 50% of the 18 held published gliadin-specific TRB sequences, versus 1 of 6 controls. Lower clonality than controls marked TRB and TRG repertoires from active celiac intraepithelial and lamina propria samples.

The origin of this receptor is a man aged 50 to 59 with active celiac disease. This chain uses TRBV4-2 with TRBJ2-7; the D gene is possibly TRBD2 (6 bases). Sequenced input: lamina propria lymphocytes from the gut. CDR3 region: CASSQEASDSYEQYF. The CDR3 nucleotides are TGTGCCAGCAGCCAAGAGGCTAGCGATAGTTACGAGCAGTACTTC.